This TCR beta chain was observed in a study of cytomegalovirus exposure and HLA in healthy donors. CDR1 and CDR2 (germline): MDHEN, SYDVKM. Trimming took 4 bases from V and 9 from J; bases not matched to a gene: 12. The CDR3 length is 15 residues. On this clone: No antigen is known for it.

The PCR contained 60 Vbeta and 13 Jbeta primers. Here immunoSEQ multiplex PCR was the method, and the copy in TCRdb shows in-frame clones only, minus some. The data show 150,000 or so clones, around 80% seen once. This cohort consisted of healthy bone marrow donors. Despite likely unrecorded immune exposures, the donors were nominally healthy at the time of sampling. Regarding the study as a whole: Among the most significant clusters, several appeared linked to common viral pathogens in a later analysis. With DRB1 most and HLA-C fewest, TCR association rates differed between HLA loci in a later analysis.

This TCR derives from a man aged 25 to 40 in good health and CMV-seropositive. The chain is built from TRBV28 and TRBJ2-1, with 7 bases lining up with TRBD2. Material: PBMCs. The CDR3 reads CASSSLAGPPREQFF. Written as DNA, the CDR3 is TGTGCCAGCAGTTCATTAGCGGGTCCCCCCCGTGAGCAGTTCTTC.